This is a list of T cell receptor beta chains from one sample in a study of cytomegalovirus exposure and HLA in healthy donors. The method was immunoSEQ multiplex PCR; TCRdb's version includes in-frame clones alone and lacks a portion of them. The sample contains some 130,000 clones, approximately 80% of which appear only once. The sample consisted of PBMCs. The receptors were sampled from a male donor in good health and CMV-seropositive. Each CDR3 is given with its conserved first and last residue. The D gene is left open where the match is weak. Rows give clone size only sometimes, using once, few, many, or a class for an expanded clone.

j_gene: TRBJ2-3; v_gene: TRBV4-2; d_gene: NA; abundance: NA; len: 14; CDR3aa: CASSQAAGTDTQYF; CDR3nt: TGTGCCAGCAGCCAAGCGGCGGGCACAGATACGCAGTATTTT
j_gene: TRBJ2-2; v_gene: TRBV19; d_gene: TRBD2; abundance: NA; len: 18; CDR3aa: CASSMRLAGTGNTGELFF; CDR3nt: TGTGCCAGTAGTATGCGGCTAGCGGGAACGGGGAACACCGGGGAGCTGTTTTTT
j_gene: TRBJ1-4; v_gene: TRBV4-3; d_gene: TRBD1; abundance: NA; len: 14; CDR3aa: CASSQTGGNEKLFF; CDR3nt: TGCGCCAGCAGCCAGACAGGGGGAAATGAAAAACTGTTTTTT
j_gene: TRBJ1-1; v_gene: TRBV20-1; d_gene: NA; abundance: NA; len: 11; CDR3aa: CSASLRDETFF; CDR3nt: TGCAGTGCTTCCCTGAGGGATGAGACTTTCTTT
j_gene: TRBJ2-3; v_gene: TRBV10-3; d_gene: TRBD1; abundance: once; len: 15; CDR3aa: CAISVGTGDADTQYF; CDR3nt: TGTGCCATCAGCGTTGGGACAGGGGACGCAGATACGCAGTATTTT
j_gene: TRBJ2-2; v_gene: TRBV4-2; d_gene: TRBD2; abundance: NA; len: 20; CDR3aa: CASSQGGLAEYITNTGELFF; CDR3nt: TGTGCCAGCAGCCAAGGGGGCCTAGCGGAATATATTACGAACACCGGGGAGCTGTTTTTT
j_gene: TRBJ1-2; v_gene: TRBV6-5; d_gene: NA; abundance: NA; len: 13; CDR3aa: CASRSRVDEGYTF; CDR3nt: TGTGCCAGCAGGTCCAGGGTGGATGAGGGCTACACCTTC
j_gene: TRBJ1-5; v_gene: TRBV6-5; d_gene: NA; abundance: NA; len: 14; CDR3aa: CASSSGLGNQPQHF; CDR3nt: TGTGCCAGCAGTTCCGGACTGGGCAATCAGCCCCAGCATTTT
j_gene: TRBJ2-7; v_gene: TRBV7-2; d_gene: NA; abundance: NA; len: 14; CDR3aa: CASSLGREAYEQYF; CDR3nt: TGTGCCAGCAGCTTAGGGCGGGAAGCCTACGAGCAGTACTTC
j_gene: TRBJ1-1; v_gene: TRBV5-4; d_gene: NA; abundance: NA; len: 15; CDR3aa: CASSPRSILNTEAFF; CDR3nt: TGTGCCAGCAGCCCTAGGAGCATTTTGAACACTGAAGCTTTCTTT
j_gene: TRBJ2-6; v_gene: TRBV30; d_gene: NA; abundance: once; len: 14; CDR3aa: CASAAGSGANVLTF; CDR3nt: TGTGCCTCAGCCGCAGGGTCTGGGGCCAACGTCCTGACTTTC
j_gene: TRBJ2-1; v_gene: TRBV28; d_gene: NA; abundance: NA; len: 15; CDR3aa: CASSEGLAELNEQFF; CDR3nt: TGTGCCAGCTCTGAGGGCCTAGCCGAACTCAATGAGCAGTTCTTC
j_gene: TRBJ2-7; v_gene: TRBV7-2; d_gene: TRBD2; abundance: NA; len: 14; CDR3aa: CASSLAAGVGEQYF; CDR3nt: TGTGCCAGCAGCTTAGCAGCGGGAGTGGGGGAGCAGTACTTC
j_gene: TRBJ2-3; v_gene: TRBV11-1; d_gene: NA; abundance: NA; len: 15; CDR3aa: CASSLGGPIGDTQYF; CDR3nt: TGTGCCAGCAGCTTAGGGGGCCCGATAGGAGATACGCAGTATTTT
j_gene: TRBJ2-2; v_gene: TRBV7-8; d_gene: TRBD1; abundance: NA; len: 16; CDR3aa: CASSLSWDRGTGELFF; CDR3nt: TGTGCCAGCAGCTTAAGTTGGGACAGGGGCACCGGGGAGCTGTTTTTT
j_gene: TRBJ2-3; v_gene: TRBV7-3; d_gene: TRBD1; abundance: NA; len: 13; CDR3aa: CASSSDRADTQYF; CDR3nt: TGTGCCAGCAGCTCGGACAGGGCCGATACGCAGTATTTT